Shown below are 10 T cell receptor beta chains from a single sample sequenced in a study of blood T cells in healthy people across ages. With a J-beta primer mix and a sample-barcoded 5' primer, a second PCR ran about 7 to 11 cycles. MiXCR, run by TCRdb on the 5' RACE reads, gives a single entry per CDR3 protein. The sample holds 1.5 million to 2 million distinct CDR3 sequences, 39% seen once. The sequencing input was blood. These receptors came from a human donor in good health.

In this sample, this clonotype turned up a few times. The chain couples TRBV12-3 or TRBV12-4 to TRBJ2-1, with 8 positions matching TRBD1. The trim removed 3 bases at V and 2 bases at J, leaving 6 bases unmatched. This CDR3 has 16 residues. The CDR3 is CASSFGQGGPYNEQFF. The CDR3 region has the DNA TGTGCCAGCAGTTTCGGACAGGGAGGCCCCTACAATGAGCAGTTCTTC.

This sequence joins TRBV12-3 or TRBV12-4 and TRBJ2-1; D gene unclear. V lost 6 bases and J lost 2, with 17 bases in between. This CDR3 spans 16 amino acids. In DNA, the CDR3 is TGTGCCAGCAGACGACGAGGCCGGCTACCCTACAATGAGCAGTTCTTC. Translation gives CASRRRGRLPYNEQFF.

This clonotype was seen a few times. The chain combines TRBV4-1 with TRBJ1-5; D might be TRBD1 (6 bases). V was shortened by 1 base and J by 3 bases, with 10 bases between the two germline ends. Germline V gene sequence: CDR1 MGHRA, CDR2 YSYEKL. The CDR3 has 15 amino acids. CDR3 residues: CASSQGGLDNQPQHF. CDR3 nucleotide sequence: TGCGCCAGCAGCCAAGGGGGGCTTGACAATCAGCCCCAGCATTTT.

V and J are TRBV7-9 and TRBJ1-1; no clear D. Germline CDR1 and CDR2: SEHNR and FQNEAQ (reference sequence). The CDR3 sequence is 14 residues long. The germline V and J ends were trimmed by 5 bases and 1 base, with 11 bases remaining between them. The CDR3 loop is CASSPPRGNTEAFF. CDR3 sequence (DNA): TGTGCCAGCAGCCCGCCGCGGGGGAACACTGAAGCTTTCTTT. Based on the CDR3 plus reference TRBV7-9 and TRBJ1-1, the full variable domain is DTGVSQNPRHKITKRGQNVTFRCDPISEHNRLYWYRQTLGQGPEFLTYFQNEAQLEKSRLLSDRFSAERPKGSFSTLEIQRTEQGDSAMYLCASSPPRGNTEAFFGQGTRLTVV.

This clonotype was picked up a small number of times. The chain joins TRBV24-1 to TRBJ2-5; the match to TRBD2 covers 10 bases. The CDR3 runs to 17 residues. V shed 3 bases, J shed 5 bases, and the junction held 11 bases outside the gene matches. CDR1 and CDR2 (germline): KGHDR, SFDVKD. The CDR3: CATSDPLQRGGRETQYF. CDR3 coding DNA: TGTGCCACCAGTGATCCCCTTCAGCGGGGGGGCCGTGAGACCCAGTACTTC.

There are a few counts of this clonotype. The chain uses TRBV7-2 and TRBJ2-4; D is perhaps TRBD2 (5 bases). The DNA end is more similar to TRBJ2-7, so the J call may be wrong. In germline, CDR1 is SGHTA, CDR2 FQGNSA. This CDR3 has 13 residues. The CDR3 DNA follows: TGTGCCAGCAGCCCCCCCCCGGGAAGCGAGCAGTACTTC. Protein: CASSPPPGSEQYF.

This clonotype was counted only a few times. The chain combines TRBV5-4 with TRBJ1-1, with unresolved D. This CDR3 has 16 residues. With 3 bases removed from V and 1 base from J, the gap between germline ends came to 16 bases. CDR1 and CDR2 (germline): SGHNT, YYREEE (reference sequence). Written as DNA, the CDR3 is TGTGCCAGCAGCTCGGCCAGGATGGCCACGAACACTGAAGCTTTCTTT. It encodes CASSSARMATNTEAFF.

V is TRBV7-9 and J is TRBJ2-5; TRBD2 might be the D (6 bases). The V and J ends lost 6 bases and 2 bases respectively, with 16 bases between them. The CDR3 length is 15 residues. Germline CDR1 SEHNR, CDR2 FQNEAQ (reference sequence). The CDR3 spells CASSSGSGDQETQYF. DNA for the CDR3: TGTGCCAGCAGTTCCGGGTCGGGGGATCAAGAGACCCAGTACTTC.

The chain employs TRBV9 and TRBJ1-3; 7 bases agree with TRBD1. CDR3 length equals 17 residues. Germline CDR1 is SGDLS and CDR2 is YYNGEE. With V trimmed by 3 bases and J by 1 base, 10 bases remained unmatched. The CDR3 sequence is CASSGRGRGHSGNTIYF. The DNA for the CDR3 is TGTGCCAGCAGCGGACGGGGGAGGGGGCATTCTGGAAACACCATATATTTT.

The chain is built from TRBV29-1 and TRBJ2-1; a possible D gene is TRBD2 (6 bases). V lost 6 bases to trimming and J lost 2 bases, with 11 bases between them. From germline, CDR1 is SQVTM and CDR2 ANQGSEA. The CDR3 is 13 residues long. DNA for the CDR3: TGCAGCGTCTACGGGGGTACCTACAATGAGCAGTTCTTC. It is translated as CSVYGGTYNEQFF.